This T cell receptor (beta chain) originates from a study of T cell changes during pregnancy in multiple sclerosis. Assay: immunoSEQ multiplex PCR; the TCRdb copy retains only in-frame clones and omits some. The profile shows 85,000 to 100,000 clones, almost 95% of them singletons. This CDR3 is built from 17 residues. CDR1 SNHLY and CDR2 FYNNEI come from the germline V gene. The junction had 12 bases not matched to a gene; V was cut back by 2 bases and J by 6 bases. V gene TRBV2 combines with J gene TRBJ2-7, with 11 bases lining up with TRBD2. This sequence originates from a female donor with multiple sclerosis, enrolled in a pregnancy study. The sample in question was peripheral blood, obtained in the first trimester of pregnancy. Here the CDR3 reads CASSETYLAGGASEQYF. As DNA, the CDR3 is TGTGCCAGCAGTGAAACGTACTTAGCGGGAGGGGCGTCCGAGCAGTACTTC.